A selection of T cell receptor beta chains follows, all from one sample in a study of shared clonotypes between healthy human individuals. The protocol was immunoSEQ multiplex PCR, while the TCRdb copy is restricted to in-frame clones and leaves out a portion. In the table there are some 490,000 clones, 81% of which are singletons. The sample was PBMCs. The origin of the receptors is a woman aged 40-49 years in good health. Some clones in this sample may be carry-over from other donors' samples. CDR3s include the opening cysteine and the closing phenylalanine or tryptophan. A D gene is named only where the DNA matches it firmly. A clone size is listed for some rows: how often the clone was seen (once, few, many), or a class if it is expanded.

-,14,TRBJ2-1,TRBD2,TRBV7-9,TGTGCCAGCGACCGACTAGCGGTGGGGAATGAGCAGTTCTTC,CASDRLAVGNEQFF
few,14,TRBJ1-1,-,TRBV6-6,TGTGCCAGCAGTTACAACCAGGAGAACACTGAAGCTTTCTTT,CASSYNQENTEAFF
-,13,TRBJ2-7,-,TRBV25-1,TGTGCCAGCAGGGCGAGGAGATCGGACGAGCAGTACTTC,CASRARRSDEQYF
-,15,TRBJ1-4,TRBD1,TRBV19,TGTGCCAGTAGTAGGGGACAGCCGCGGGATGAAAAACTGTTTTTT,CASSRGQPRDEKLFF
-,14,TRBJ2-6,-,TRBV5-1,TGCGCCAGCAGCTTCCTAGCTGGGGCCAACGTCCTGACTTTC,CASSFLAGANVLTF
few,12,TRBJ2-2,-,TRBV11-3,TGTGCCAGCAGCTTGACTAGCGGGGAGCTGTTTTTT,CASSLTSGELFF
many,14,TRBJ2-2,-,TRBV6-4,TGTGCCAGCAGCGTCGACGCCCCGACCGGGGAGCTGTTTTTT,CASSVDAPTGELFF
-,16,TRBJ2-1,TRBD2,TRBV7-9,TGTGCCAGCAGAGCGGGAGGGGGGAGCTCCTACAATGAGCAGTTCTTC,CASRAGGGSSYNEQFF
few,14,TRBJ2-5,TRBD1,TRBV6-5,TGTGCCAGCAGTAACAGACAGGGGTTGGAGACCCAGTACTTC,CASSNRQGLETQYF
-,16,TRBJ2-3,TRBD1,TRBV18,TGTGCCAGCTCACCCCGCGGACAGGGGGGGACAGATACGCAGTATTTT,CASSPRGQGGTDTQYF
once,17,TRBJ2-4,TRBD2,TRBV10-2,TGCGCCAGCAGTGAGACGGTAGCGGGAGGGCCTCGGAACATTCAGTACTTC,CASSETVAGGPRNIQYF
few,13,TRBJ1-5,-,TRBV28,TGTGCCAGCAGTTGGACCCTTAATCAGCCCCAGCATTTT,CASSWTLNQPQHF
once,15,TRBJ2-5,TRBD1,TRBV5-1,TGCGCCAGCAGCCCGGACAGGGCCTACCAAGAGACCCAGTACTTC,CASSPDRAYQETQYF
-,15,TRBJ2-7,-,TRBV28,TGTGCCAGCAGTCCCCTGGACCGCCGGCCTCCCGAGCAGTACTTC,CASSPLDRRPPEQYF
many,15,TRBJ2-1,-,TRBV27,TGTGCCAGCAGTTTATCGGTCAGGACTGACAATGAGCAGTTCTTC,CASSLSVRTDNEQFF
-,13,TRBJ2-7,TRBD2,TRBV11-3,TGTGCCAGCAGCCCGGGACTAGGAAACGAGCAGTACTTC,CASSPGLGNEQYF
-,13,TRBJ1-5,-,TRBV5-6,TGTGCCAGCAGCCGGGTCCTCAATCAGCCCCAGCATTTT,CASSRVLNQPQHF
few,15,TRBJ1-3,-,TRBV30,TGTGCCTGGAGTGTAGCACAGATCTCTGGAAACACCATATATTTT,CAWSVAQISGNTIYF
-,14,TRBJ2-4,TRBD1,TRBV19,TGTGCCAGTAGTATGGGACAGGGGGTGAACATTCAGTACTTC,CASSMGQGVNIQYF
-,14,TRBJ2-5,-,TRBV7-2,TGTGCCAGCAGCGTGACTGCGAACCAAGAGACCCAGTACTTC,CASSVTANQETQYF
once,13,TRBJ1-1,-,TRBV6-1,TGTGCCAGCAGTGTGGACAGAGGCACTGAAGCTTTCTTT,CASSVDRGTEAFF
few,15,TRBJ2-3,-,TRBV7-9,TGTGCCAGCACCACCCGAGGTATTGGCACAGATACGCAGTATTTT,CASTTRGIGTDTQYF
few,15,TRBJ2-3,TRBD1,TRBV5-1,TGCGCCAGCAGCTGGGGGACAGGGGACACAGATACGCAGTATTTT,CASSWGTGDTDTQYF
-,14,TRBJ2-1,-,TRBV19,TGTGCCAGTAGTATGGGGGGAGCAGACAATGAGCAGTTCTTC,CASSMGGADNEQFF
-,15,TRBJ2-5,-,TRBV18,TGTGCCAGCTCACCAAACACGGGTGCTGGTGAGACCCAGTACTTC,CASSPNTGAGETQYF
-,12,TRBJ2-7,-,TRBV30,TGTGCCTGGAGTTCACAGGGATACGAGCAGTACTTC,CAWSSQGYEQYF
few,15,TRBJ1-1,-,TRBV7-2,TGTGCCAGCAGCATCGATGGGGCCACGAACACTGAAGCTTTCTTT,CASSIDGATNTEAFF
-,15,TRBJ1-2,-,TRBV18,TGTGCCAGCTCACCGCCCGGACGGTCAATTTATGGCTACACCTTC,CASSPPGRSIYGYTF
-,18,TRBJ2-5,-,TRBV21-1,TGTGCCAGCAGCCCTCAAGAGACTAGCGGGAGGGCCGGGGAGACCCAGTACTTC,CASSPQETSGRAGETQYF
few,14,TRBJ1-2,TRBD1,TRBV19,TGTGCCAGTATTGATCCGGGACAGGGATATGGCTACACCTTC,CASIDPGQGYGYTF
-,18,TRBJ1-1,-,TRBV7-2,TGTGCCAGCAGCCCCCAACAGATAAGGGGTGGGATGAGCACTGAAGCTTTCTTT,CASSPQQIRGGMSTEAFF
few,15,TRBJ1-4,-,TRBV6-5,TGTGCCAGCACTATGGGGTGGGGGACTAATGAAAAACTGTTTTTT,CASTMGWGTNEKLFF
once,16,TRBJ2-7,TRBD2,TRBV5-6,TGTGCCAGCAGCTTTATTTCCGGGAGGGCCATAGGCGAGCAGTACTTC,CASSFISGRAIGEQYF
-,15,TRBJ2-7,TRBD2,TRBV7-2,TGTGCCAGCAGCTTACTAGCGGGAGGCCAGGGCGAGCAGTACTTC,CASSLLAGGQGEQYF
-,15,TRBJ2-7,TRBD1,TRBV5-6,TGTGCCAGCAGCCCGATCGGGACAGGTTCGAGTAGGCAGTACTTC,CASSPIGTGSSRQYF
-,13,TRBJ2-5,-,TRBV4-1,TGCGCCAGCAGCCAAGGGGGCGCAGAGACCCAGTACTTC,CASSQGGAETQYF
once,13,TRBJ2-1,-,TRBV5-1,TGCGCCAGCAGCTCCCACTTCGTCGATGAGCAGTTCTTC,CASSSHFVDEQFF
-,14,TRBJ2-1,TRBD2,TRBV19,TGTGCCAGTAGTATGGTTGCGGGAGCTAGTGAGCAGTTCTTC,CASSMVAGASEQFF
-,17,TRBJ1-1,-,TRBV19,TGTGCCAGTAGTATTGGATGGGCCTTCCGCCCCAACACTGAAGCTTTCTTT,CASSIGWAFRPNTEAFF
-,14,TRBJ2-7,TRBD2,TRBV30,TGTGCCTGGACCCGTTGGCTAGCGGACTACGAGCAGTACTTC,CAWTRWLADYEQYF
-,13,TRBJ1-2,-,TRBV2,TGTGCCAGCAGTGTGACAGCTCAAAATGGCTACACCTTC,CASSVTAQNGYTF
-,15,TRBJ2-7,-,TRBV21-1,TGTGCCAGCAGCAACCGACCCCCGGGTACCTACGAGCAGTACTTC,CASSNRPPGTYEQYF
-,15,TRBJ1-2,-,TRBV5-8,TGTGCCAGCCTATACGGTCATCCACAGACCTATGGCTACACCTTC,CASLYGHPQTYGYTF
many,15,TRBJ2-2,-,TRBV11-3,TGTGCCAGCAGCTTCGGGACCACTGCTAGGGGGGAGCTGTTTTTT,CASSFGTTARGELFF
-,14,TRBJ2-2,-,TRBV19,TGTGCCAGTAGTATCCAGTCGAACACCGGGGAGCTGTTTTTT,CASSIQSNTGELFF
-,12,TRBJ1-1,-,TRBV19,TGTGCCAGTAGTATAGGGGTGGCTGAAGCTTTCTTT,CASSIGVAEAFF
-,13,TRBJ2-7,TRBD2,TRBV29-1,TGCAGCGTCGGGACTAGCGGGAATGGCGAGCAGTACTTC,CSVGTSGNGEQYF
-,14,TRBJ2-2,TRBD2,TRBV2,TGTGCCAGTGGACTAGCGGGAAACACCGGGGAGCTGTTTTTT,CASGLAGNTGELFF
many,13,TRBJ2-1,-,TRBV7-2,TGTGCCAGCAGCTCTAATGCCTACAATGAGCAGTTCTTC,CASSSNAYNEQFF
-,13,TRBJ2-1,TRBD2,TRBV18,TGTGCCAGCTCACCAAGCGGGAGGCTGAAGCAGTTCTTC,CASSPSGRLKQFF
-,13,TRBJ2-7,-,TRBV5-5,TGTGCCAGCAGCTTAGACGGTTCCTACGAGCAGTACTTC,CASSLDGSYEQYF
-,12,TRBJ2-3,TRBD2,TRBV30,TGTGCCTGGTCCAGTAGCGGGGATACGCAGTATTTT,CAWSSSGDTQYF
-,14,TRBJ2-3,TRBD2,TRBV7-3,TGTGCCAGCAGCTTAGGCGGGAGACCAGATACGCAGTATTTT,CASSLGGRPDTQYF
-,14,TRBJ2-1,TRBD2,TRBV6-5,TGTGCCAGCAGCCCTAGCGGACCTAACCATGAGCAGTTCTTC,CASSPSGPNHEQFF
-,13,TRBJ2-5,TRBD2,TRBV19,TGTGCCAGTAGTACAGGACTAGTTGGCCCCCAGTACTTC,CASSTGLVGPQYF
-,14,TRBJ2-7,TRBD1,TRBV27,TGTGCCAGCAGTTTAGGAGACAGGGGCTACGAGCAGTACTTC,CASSLGDRGYEQYF